This T cell receptor beta chain was captured by sequencing in a study of blood T cell repertoires in COVID-19. Germline V lookup: CDR1 LGHNA, CDR2 YSLEER. This CDR3 contains 16 residues. J gave up 6 bases and V 4 bases, and 10 bases lay outside the gene matches. TCRdb keeps only in-frame clones here, not all; method: immunoSEQ multiplex PCR. The sample consists of 200,000 to 250,000 clones, roughly nine tenths of them appearing once. Sequencing was done on a sample of PBMCs or T cells enriched from blood (not recorded which). V is TRBV4-3 and J is TRBJ2-2; 8 bases agree with TRBD1. The TCR was taken from a man aged 25-45 years who had recovered from COVID-19. CDR3: CASSPLGQGAAGELFF. Here the CDR3 DNA reads TGCGCCAGCAGCCCCCTCGGACAGGGAGCGGCCGGGGAGCTGTTTTTT.